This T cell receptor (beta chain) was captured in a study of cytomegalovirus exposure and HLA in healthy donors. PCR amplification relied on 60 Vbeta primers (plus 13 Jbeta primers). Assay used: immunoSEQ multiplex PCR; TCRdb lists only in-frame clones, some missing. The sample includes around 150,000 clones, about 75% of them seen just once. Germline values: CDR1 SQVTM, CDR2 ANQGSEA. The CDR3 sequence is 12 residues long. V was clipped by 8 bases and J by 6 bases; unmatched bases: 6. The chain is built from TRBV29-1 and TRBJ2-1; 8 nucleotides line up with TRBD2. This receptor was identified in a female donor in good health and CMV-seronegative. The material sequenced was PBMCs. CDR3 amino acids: CSSTSGSNEQFF. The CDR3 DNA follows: TGCAGCTCCACCAGCGGGAGCAATGAGCAGTTCTTC.